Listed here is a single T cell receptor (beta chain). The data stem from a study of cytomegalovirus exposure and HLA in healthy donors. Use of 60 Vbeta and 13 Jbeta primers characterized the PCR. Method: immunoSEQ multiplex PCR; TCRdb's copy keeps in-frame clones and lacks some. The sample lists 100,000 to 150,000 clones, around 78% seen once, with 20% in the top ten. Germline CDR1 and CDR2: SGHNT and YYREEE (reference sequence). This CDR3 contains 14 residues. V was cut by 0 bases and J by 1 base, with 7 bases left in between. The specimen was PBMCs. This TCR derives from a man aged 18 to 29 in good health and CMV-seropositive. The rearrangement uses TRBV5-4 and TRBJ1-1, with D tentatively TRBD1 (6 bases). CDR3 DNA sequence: TGTGCCAGCAGCTTGGACAGGGCGAACACTGAAGCTTTCTTT. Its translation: CASSLDRANTEAFF.